These 7 T cell receptor beta chains came from one sample sequenced in a study of shared clonotypes between healthy human individuals. Measured with immunoSEQ multiplex PCR; TCRdb has only the in-frame clones, and not every one. Of about 980,000 clones in the sample, about three quarters were seen once. The specimen was memory CD4+ T cells sorted from blood. Subset in this sample: CD45RA-negative fraction. The receptors here all came from a man aged 18-30 years in good health.

This clone was seen once. The V gene is TRBV21-1, the J gene TRBJ1-6. TRBV21-1 is annotated as a pseudogene. The CDR3 spans 15 residues. The CDR3 nucleotides read TGTGCCAGCCCTCCAGCCCTCCGGTATAATTCACCCCTCCACTTT. Its protein is CASPPALRYNSPLHF.

This sequence joins TRBV9 and TRBJ1-6; tentative D call: TRBD1 (5 bases). V shed 1 base and J shed 0 bases, with 11 bases lying between them. This CDR3 has 17 residues. The germline CDR1 and CDR2 sequences are SGDLS and YYNGEE. The CDR3 coding sequence is TGTGCCAGCAGCGTATTGGCAGGGAGCTCCTATAATTCACCCCTCCACTTT. Its translation is CASSVLAGSSYNSPLHF.

To note about this clone: This sample includes further DNA sequences coding for the same CDR3. The J gene is TRBJ2-7, the V gene TRBV28; D unresolved. Germline CDR1 reads MDHEN; CDR2 reads SYDVKM. V gave up 5 bases and J gave up 2 bases, with 4 bases separating them. The CDR3 is made up of 11 amino acids. CDR3 residues: CASSTAYEQYF. The CDR3 bases are TGTGCCAGCAGTACAGCCTACGAGCAGTACTTC.

This clone was detected a few times. The V call is TRBV19, the J call TRBJ1-1, with no clear D. CDR1 and CDR2 (germline): LNHDA, SQIVND (reference sequence). Trimming shortened V by 3 bases and J by 6 bases, and 5 bases separated the two germline ends. The CDR3 is 11 residues long. The CDR3 DNA reads as TGTGCCAGTAGTATTAGCGCTGAAGCTTTCTTT. Its translation: CASSISAEAFF.

V and J are TRBV11-1 and TRBJ1-6, with 9 bases aligning to TRBD1. The CDR3 spans 14 residues. Germline V gives CDR1 SGHAT, CDR2 FQDESV (reference sequence). After removal of 4 bases from V and 8 bases from J, the junction contained 3 bases not matched to a gene. CDR3 protein: CASSYRTGDSPLHF. The DNA of the CDR3 is TGTGCCAGCAGCTACCGGACAGGGGATTCACCCCTCCACTTT.

The genes are TRBV5-1 and TRBJ2-1; TRBD2 is a possible D gene (6 bases). V lost 7 bases to trimming and J lost 7 bases, with 15 bases between them. Germline loops: CDR1 SGHRS, CDR2 YFSETQ. This CDR3 is 13 amino acids long. The CDR3 here is CASRSPGSNEQFF. The CDR3 DNA follows: TGCGCCAGCCGAAGCCCCGGGAGTAATGAGCAGTTCTTC.

V and J are TRBV6-1 and TRBJ2-2; 10 bases are shared with TRBD2. With 5 bases clipped from V and 4 bases from J, the junction kept 4 bases outside the gene matches. The CDR3 consists of 15 residues. Germline-derived CDR1 and CDR2 are MNHNS and SASEGT. CDR3 in amino acids: CASSRTSGLTGELFF. The DNA for the CDR3 is TGTGCCAGCAGTAGGACTAGCGGACTCACCGGGGAGCTGTTTTTT.